The clone carrying this T cell receptor beta chain has a handful of counts. The antigen is not known. A read error may account for a junction end that differs from germline. The CDR3 sequence is 15 residues long. Germline V gene sequence: CDR1 SGHRS, CDR2 YFSETQ. RNA transcripts gave rise to amplified TCR beta CDR3 regions. The TCR CDR3 was amplified in a first-round RT-PCR using the HTBI primer set. In TCRdb, the multiplex PCR reads were re-called with MiXCR into one record per CDR3 protein. The repertoire includes approximately 380,000 distinct CDR3 sequences, more than 12% of them detected once, and around 28% sits in the top ten. The record originates from a study of T cells in Graves' hyperthyroidism and ophthalmopathy. Points from the study as a whole: Model predictions of ophthalmopathy came a median around 6.5 months before onset.

Clinical symptoms, serum thyroxine, TRAb, thyroid ultrasound and orbital computed tomography established diagnosis. Around 10 ml fresh peripheral blood yielded the PBMCs. The receptor's source is a man aged 50-60 years with Graves' ophthalmopathy. The sequenced sample consisted of blood. The chain has TRBV5-1 and TRBJ2-7, with 8 bases identical to TRBD2. CDR3 sequence (DNA): TGTGCCAGCAGCGTAGTCCCTGGCGGGGGGTACGAGCAGTACTTC. Translating it yields CASSVVPGGGYEQYF.